This passage covers 15 T cell receptor beta chains from one sample sequenced in a study of cytomegalovirus exposure and HLA in healthy donors. Primers included in the PCR were 60 Vbeta and 13 Jbeta primers. Clones were sequenced by immunoSEQ multiplex PCR, and TCRdb holds only the in-frame ones, with some missing. The profile covers approximately 140,000 clones, with about 85% appearing a single time and 1.5% to 2% taken by the ten largest. Sequencing was performed on PBMCs. These receptor sequences come from a boy younger than 18 in good health and CMV-seronegative.

The CDR3 coding sequence is TGCAGCGTCCAGGGGCAGTCTAGCACAGATACGCAGTATTTT. Protein sequence: CSVQGQSSTDTQYF. V usage is TRBV29-1 and J usage is TRBJ2-3, with D maybe TRBD1 (6 bases). Germline V lookup: CDR1 SQVTM, CDR2 ANQGSEA. CDR3 length equals 14 residues. V was trimmed by 6 bases and J by 0 bases, leaving 13 bases between them.

This chain joins TRBV10-3 and TRBJ2-2; TRBD2 matches at 7 bases. The CDR3 contains 15 residues. Losses at the gene ends were 11 bases for V and 4 bases for J; bases not matched to a gene: 13. The germline gives CDR1 ENHRY, CDR2 SYGVKD. The CDR3 region has the DNA TGTGCCGCCCGCGCCGGGACTACGGCCACCGGGGAGCTGTTTTTT. Protein sequence: CAARAGTTATGELFF.

The chain recombines TRBV7-2 with TRBJ1-3, with D perhaps matching TRBD1 (6 bases). The CDR3 is 16 amino acids. V dropped 2 bases and J dropped 2 bases, with 13 bases sitting between them. The germline V gene has CDR1 SGHTA and CDR2 FQGNSA. The CDR3 loop is CASSLILGAAGNTIYF. The CDR3 nucleotides are TGTGCCAGCAGCTTAATTTTGGGGGCAGCTGGAAACACCATATATTTT.

V and J are TRBV18 and TRBJ2-2, with TRBD1 as a possible D gene (5 bases). Trimming pared 6 bases from V and 7 bases from J, leaving 15 bases between. Germline V gene sequence: CDR1 KGHSH, CDR2 LQKENI. The CDR3 is 14 amino acids. The CDR3 here is CASSGTGMGGELFF. The CDR3 coding sequence is TGTGCCAGCTCCGGAACAGGAATGGGCGGGGAGCTGTTTTTT.

The gene calls are TRBV19 and TRBJ1-4; D is undetermined. This CDR3 region has 15 residues. Germline CDR1 reads LNHDA; CDR2 reads SQIVND (reference sequence). Trimming removed 3 bases at V and 7 bases at J, with 15 bases between. For the CDR3, the DNA is TGTGCCAGTAGTATGGTGGGAGGCCCAGCTGAAAAACTGTTTTTT. Protein product: CASSMVGGPAEKLFF.

J is TRBJ1-3 and V is TRBV9; 8 bases match TRBD1. Trimming at V came to 3 bases and at J to 1 base, leaving 3 bases not matched to a gene. The CDR3 totals 15 residues. Germline CDR1 and CDR2: SGDLS and YYNGEE. CDR3: CASSAYRGSGNTIYF. The CDR3 region has the DNA TGTGCCAGCAGCGCGTACAGGGGGTCTGGAAACACCATATATTTT.

The V and J genes are TRBV6-6 and TRBJ2-1; 7 bases match TRBD1. The ends lost 0 bases at V and 9 bases at J; junction bases unmatched: 8. Per germline, CDR1 MNHNY and CDR2 SVGAGI (reference sequence). The CDR3 is 15 residues long. The CDR3 DNA sequence: TGTGCCAGCAGTTACTCCAGACAGGGATCGGGTGAGCAGTTCTTC. This sequence encodes CASSYSRQGSGEQFF.

This chain uses TRBV5-1 with TRBJ2-3; 7 bases are shared with TRBD2. Germline assignment: CDR1 SGHRS and CDR2 YFSETQ. The length of the CDR3 is 17 residues. Trimming cost V 0 bases and J 0 bases; bases outside gene matches: 7. For the CDR3, the DNA is TGCGCCAGCAGCTTGGAGGCTAGCGGAACAAGCACAGATACGCAGTATTTT. Protein product: CASSLEASGTSTDTQYF.

This clone has only a few counts. The rearrangement uses TRBV7-3 and TRBJ1-1; 7 bases align to TRBD1. Looked up from germline, CDR1 is SGHTA and CDR2 is FQGTGA. The CDR3 is 14 amino acids. V dropped 1 base and J dropped 5; count of bases not matched to a gene: 4. The CDR3 DNA follows: TGTGCCAGCAGCTTAATAGCAGGGGGTACTGAAGCTTTCTTT. The encoded protein is CASSLIAGGTEAFF. The full variable domain, its missing parts supplied by reference TRBV7-3 and TRBJ1-1, is GAGVSQTPSNKVTEKGKYVELRCDPISGHTALYWYRQSLGQGPEFLIYFQGTGAADDSGLPNDRFFAVRPEGSVSTLKIQRTERGDSAVYLCASSLIAGGTEAFFGQGTRLTVV.

This chain links TRBV11-3 with TRBJ2-7; 9 positions match TRBD1. Germline CDR1 and CDR2: SGHNT and YENEEA. With 4 bases clipped from V and 1 base from J, the junction kept 2 bases outside the gene matches. The CDR3 extends over 14 amino acids. In DNA, the CDR3 is TGTGCCAGCAGCTCCGACAGGGGGTCCTACGAGCAGTACTTC. This encodes CASSSDRGSYEQYF.

The rearrangement joins TRBV30 to TRBJ2-7, with 13 bases lining up with TRBD2. The CDR3 is made up of 15 amino acids. Trimming removed 1 base from V and 4 bases from J; junction bases left unmatched: 4. The germline CDR1 and CDR2 sequences are GTSNPN and SVGIG (reference sequence). The CDR3 coding sequence is TGTGCCTGGAGTGAAGGACTAGCGGGAGTTTACGAGCAGTACTTC. Protein: CAWSEGLAGVYEQYF.

The chain couples TRBV6-1 to TRBJ2-2, with TRBD1 as a possible D gene (5 bases). CDR3 size: 15 residues. The germline V gene has CDR1 MNHNS and CDR2 SASEGT. Trimming shortened V by 10 bases and J by 2 bases, and 17 bases separated the two germline ends. CDR3 loop: CATSAQDGNTGELFF. CDR3 nucleotide sequence: TGTGCCACCTCTGCACAGGACGGCAACACCGGGGAGCTGTTTTTT.

This chain links TRBV4-3 with TRBJ1-3, with TRBD1 matching over 7 bases. V trimming: 2 bases; J trimming: 2 bases; junction bases outside the gene matches: 6. The CDR3 runs to 16 residues. Germline values: CDR1 LGHNA, CDR2 YSLEER. As DNA, the CDR3 is TGCGCCAGCAGCCAACACTTCAGGGGGACTGGAAACACCATATATTTT. Its protein product is CASSQHFRGTGNTIYF.

The chain employs TRBV27 and TRBJ2-6, with D possibly TRBD2 on 5 matching bases. With 4 bases removed from V and 3 bases from J, the gap between germline ends came to 19 bases. The CDR3 is 18 amino acids. Germline V gives CDR1 MNHEY, CDR2 SMNVEV (reference sequence). CDR3: CASSSREVALGGANVLTF. The CDR3, as DNA: TGTGCCAGCAGTTCCCGGGAAGTAGCTCTTGGTGGGGCCAACGTCCTGACTTTC.

Note on this clone: At one end, the junction sequence differs from germline, possibly due to a read error. The chain has TRBV7-9 and TRBJ2-1; D uncertain. The CDR3 length is 12 residues. Germline-derived CDR1 and CDR2 are SEHNR and FQNEAQ (reference sequence). The CDR3 nucleotides are TGTTCCAGCAGCCCCCCCGTTCCTCTGCAGTTCTTC. Translating gives CSSSPPVPLQFF.